This is a list of T cell receptor beta chains from one sample in a study of cytotoxic CD8 clonotypes in ibrutinib-treated CLL. Only in-frame clones appear in the TCRdb table, and some are missing; sequencing was by immunoSEQ multiplex PCR. The table includes more than 200,000 clones, approximately 70% detected once. Sequences were derived from PBMCs, sampled after 12 months of ibrutinib treatment. All receptors derive from a human donor with chronic lymphocytic leukemia. Each CDR3 is given with its conserved first and last residue. The D gene is left open where the match is weak. Clone size is not always given. Where it is, it says once, few, many or a class for expanded clones.

>TRBV7-3|NA|TRBD2|TRBJ2-3
CASSQRGASGMDTQYF
TGTGCCAGCAGCCAAAGGGGAGCTAGCGGGATGGATACGCAGTATTTT
>TRBV28|NA|NA|TRBJ1-2
CASNDRNYGYTF
TGTGCCAGCAATGACAGAAACTATGGCTACACCTTC
>TRBV19|NA|TRBD2|TRBJ2-7
CASTASGRYEQYF
TGTGCCAGTACAGCTAGCGGGAGATACGAGCAGTACTTC
>TRBV30|few|NA|TRBJ1-4
CAWSEGRDEKLFF
TGTGCCTGGAGTGAGGGTCGGGATGAAAAACTGTTTTTT
>TRBV7-2|NA|TRBD2|TRBJ2-1
CASRDSSGAYNEQFF
TGTGCCAGCAGGGACTCCAGCGGGGCGTACAATGAGCAGTTCTTC
>TRBV19|NA|NA|TRBJ2-7
CASSITAIPYEQYF
TGTGCCAGTAGTATAACAGCAATACCCTACGAGCAGTACTTC
>TRBV4-1|few|TRBD1|TRBJ1-2
CASSQVPLIQGSRNYGYTF
TGCGCCAGCAGCCAAGTCCCACTTATACAGGGGTCGCGTAACTATGGCTACACCTTC
>TRBV5-1|NA|TRBD1|TRBJ2-3
CASSLTGDVGTDTQYF
TGCGCCAGCAGCTTGACAGGGGATGTTGGTACAGATACGCAGTATTTT
>TRBV5-1|NA|NA|TRBJ2-1
CASSLEESPFYNEQFF
TGCGCCAGCAGCTTGGAAGAGTCCCCCTTTTACAATGAGCAGTTCTTC
>TRBV19|once|TRBD1|TRBJ1-3
CASSPTGTGASYSGNTIYF
TGTGCCAGTAGTCCGACCGGGACAGGGGCCTCTTACTCTGGAAACACCATATATTTT
>TRBV29-1|NA|TRBD1|TRBJ2-4
CSVLTGGAKNIQYF
TGCAGCGTATTGACAGGGGGGGCCAAAAACATTCAGTACTTC
>TRBV7-9|NA|NA|TRBJ2-7
CASSPAGAVSYEQYF
TGTGCCAGCAGCCCAGCAGGGGCAGTTAGTTACGAGCAGTACTTC
>TRBV29-1|few|NA|TRBJ2-5
CSVEWETQYF
TGCAGCGTTGAATGGGAGACCCAGTACTTC
>TRBV28|NA|NA|TRBJ1-2
CASSEGGADGYTF
TGTGCCAGCAGCGAGGGGGGGGCTGATGGCTACACCTTC
>TRBV29-1|NA|NA|TRBJ2-1
CSAGEQFF
TGCAGCGCCGGAGAGCAGTTCTTC
>TRBV23-1|NA|TRBD1|TRBJ2-7
CASRGQYSYEQYF
TGCGCCAGCAGGGGACAGTACTCCTACGAGCAGTACTTC
>TRBV28|NA|NA|TRBJ2-7
CASSSLQYLTYEQYF
TGTGCCAGCAGTTCTCTACAGTATTTAACCTACGAGCAGTACTTC
>TRBV6-5|few|NA|TRBJ2-3
CASSRLSTDTQYF
TGTGCCAGCAGTAGACTGAGCACAGATACGCAGTATTTT
>TRBV5-1|NA|NA|TRBJ2-5
CASSLGGTQETQYF
TGCGCCAGCAGCTTGGGCGGAACCCAAGAGACCCAGTACTTC
>TRBV15|NA|TRBD2|TRBJ2-7
CATSRTSGSYEQYF
TGTGCCACCAGCAGGACTAGCGGGAGTTACGAGCAGTACTTC
>TRBV19|NA|NA|TRBJ1-2
CASSDAGRANYGYTF
TGTGCCAGTAGTGACGCAGGGCGAGCTAACTATGGCTACACCTTC
>TRBV11-2|NA|TRBD1|TRBJ2-7
CASSLGQGDYEQYF
TGTGCCAGCAGCTTAGGACAGGGAGACTACGAGCAGTACTTC
>TRBV5-1|NA|TRBD1|TRBJ1-2
CASSSGQGSYGYTF
TGCGCCAGCAGCTCCGGACAGGGATCCTATGGCTACACCTTC
>TRBV15|once|NA|TRBJ1-6
CATSTIRAGARNSPLHF
TGTGCCACCAGCACAATACGGGCAGGGGCGCGGAATTCACCCCTCCACTTT
>TRBV6-6|NA|NA|TRBJ2-3
CASTRAPTDTQYF
TGTGCCAGCACCAGGGCCCCCACAGATACGCAGTATTTT
>TRBV15|few|NA|TRBJ2-5
CATSRGGPRAETQYF
TGTGCCACCAGCAGAGGGGGGCCGCGGGCGGAGACCCAGTACTTC
>TRBV2|few|NA|TRBJ1-2
CASSGTGYTF
TGTGCCAGCAGCGGGACGGGCTACACCTTC
>TRBV30|few|NA|TRBJ1-5
CAWYQPQHF
TGTGCCTGGTATCAGCCCCAGCATTTT
>TRBV4-1|NA|NA|TRBJ1-2
CASRSGYGYTF
TGCGCCAGCAGGTCGGGCTATGGCTACACCTTC
>TRBV4-1|NA|TRBD1|TRBJ2-5
CASSLRPGQGPETQYF
TGCGCCAGCAGCCTTAGGCCGGGACAGGGGCCAGAGACCCAGTACTTC
>TRBV4-1|NA|TRBD1|TRBJ1-6
CASSQPAGTGYYGSPLHF
TGCGCCAGCAGCCAGCCCGCCGGGACAGGGTATTATGGTTCACCCCTCCACTTT
>TRBV19|NA|NA|TRBJ2-7
CARAGEQYF
TGTGCCCGCGCAGGGGAGCAGTACTTC
>TRBV27|once|TRBD1|TRBJ1-5
CASGDRAFNQPQHF
TGTGCCAGCGGGGACAGGGCATTTAATCAGCCCCAGCATTTT
>TRBV4-1|few|NA|TRBJ2-7
CASSQGDERFSYEQYF
TGCGCCAGCAGCCAAGGGGACGAGAGGTTTTCCTACGAGCAGTACTTC
>TRBV11-3|NA|TRBD1|TRBJ1-3
CASSDTGGSGNTIYF
TGTGCCAGCAGCGATACAGGGGGCTCTGGAAACACCATATATTTT
>TRBV11-2|NA|TRBD1|TRBJ2-7
CASSFPGDRGPYEQYF
TGTGCCAGCAGCTTCCCCGGGGACAGGGGCCCCTACGAGCAGTACTTC
>TRBV25-1|NA|TRBD2|TRBJ2-3
CASSEAGVVTDTQYF
TGTGCCAGCAGTGAAGCGGGAGTGGTCACAGATACGCAGTATTTT
>TRBV7-8|few|TRBD1|TRBJ2-7
CASSSGQASHEQYF
TGTGCCAGCAGCTCCGGACAGGCCTCCCACGAGCAGTACTTC
>TRBV4-1|few|NA|TRBJ1-3
CASSQVGSGNTIYF
TGCGCCAGCAGCCAAGTAGGGTCTGGAAACACCATATATTTT
>TRBV19|NA|NA|TRBJ1-1
CASTPANTEAFF
TGTGCCAGTACTCCTGCGAACACTGAAGCTTTCTTT
>TRBV4-3|once|NA|TRBJ1-5
CASSQDPQGRNQPQHF
TGCGCCAGCAGCCAAGATCCCCAGGGCCGCAATCAGCCCCAGCATTTT
>TRBV9|NA|NA|TRBJ2-5
CASSVRVRSETQYF
TGTGCCAGCAGCGTACGCGTGCGATCGGAGACCCAGTACTTC
>TRBV30|NA|NA|TRBJ1-5
CAWRASLAYSNQPQHF
TGTGCCTGGAGGGCCAGCTTGGCATATAGCAATCAGCCCCAGCATTTT
>TRBV5-1|NA|TRBD1|TRBJ2-5
CASSEGAKTQYF
TGCGCCAGCAGCGAGGGGGCCAAGACCCAGTACTTC
>TRBV5-4|NA|TRBD1|TRBJ1-1
CASLPGQGRPGTEAFF
TGTGCCAGCTTACCGGGACAGGGAAGGCCGGGCACTGAAGCTTTCTTT
>TRBV11-2|NA|NA|TRBJ2-3
CASSLQIPDTQYF
TGTGCCAGCAGCTTACAGATACCGGATACGCAGTATTTT
>TRBV28|NA|NA|TRBJ2-7
CASSFRGRYSYEQYF
TGTGCCAGCAGTTTTAGGGGGAGATACTCCTACGAGCAGTACTTC
>TRBV6-1|NA|TRBD1|TRBJ2-1
CASGRDRGQSEQFF
TGTGCCAGCGGCCGGGACAGGGGGCAGAGTGAGCAGTTCTTC
>TRBV6-5|few|NA|TRBJ2-1
CASSYSVSYNEQFF
TGTGCCAGCAGTTACTCAGTCTCCTACAATGAGCAGTTCTTC
>TRBV7-3|few|NA|TRBJ2-1
CASSSGSGYNEQFF
TGTGCCAGCAGCTCAGGAAGCGGGTACAATGAGCAGTTCTTC
>TRBV9|NA|NA|TRBJ1-2
CASSVGPPPDYGYTF
TGTGCCAGCAGCGTAGGGCCTCCTCCGGACTATGGCTACACCTTC
>TRBV30|once|NA|TRBJ1-6
CAWSVRRVLSGGSPLHF
TGTGCCTGGAGTGTACGTCGTGTCCTTTCGGGGGGTTCACCCCTCCACTTT
>TRBV11-2|NA|NA|TRBJ1-1
CASSLDRGRVNTEAFF
TGTGCCAGCAGCTTAGATAGGGGCAGGGTCAACACTGAAGCTTTCTTT